This T cell receptor beta chain was obtained from a study of T cells in Graves' hyperthyroidism and ophthalmopathy. This clonotype has at least ten counts. Amplification of TCR beta CDR3 regions used RNA as the template. The TCR CDR3 was amplified in a first-round RT-PCR using the HTBI primer set. A single record per CDR3 protein comes from TCRdb applying MiXCR to the multiplex PCR reads. The table lists approximately 600,000 distinct CDR3 sequences, roughly 15% of them singletons. V lost 3 bases, J lost 3 bases, and 4 bases stayed unmatched. This CDR3 contains 15 residues. This TCR came from a woman between 40 and 50 years old with Graves' ophthalmopathy. Sequencing was performed on blood. The chain combines TRBV12-3 or TRBV12-4 with TRBJ2-4, with TRBD2 matching 8 bases. CDR3 coding DNA: TGTGCCAGCAGTTTTCGGGGGGGTGTCAAAAACATTCAGTACTTC. Protein product: CASSFRGGVKNIQYF.